This TCR beta chain was recovered during a study of CD8 T cells in ankylosing spondylitis. Broader study findings: Disease-associated clonotypes exhibited CD8+ identity and were relatively infrequent in peripheral blood. Reports of some motif variants in reactive arthritis synovial fluid and blood predate this one. Reportedly, significant enrichment of disease-linked clones occurred in matched ankylosing spondylitis synovial fluid.

The V end was cut by 1 base, the J end by 9 bases, with 17 bases between. CDR1 and CDR2 (germline): GTSNPN, SVGIG (reference sequence). The CDR3 consists of 14 residues. 5'-RACE, quantitative and with molecular barcodes, yielded the TCR beta libraries. Each CDR3 protein gets one entry after TCRdb re-called the 5' RACE reads with MiXCR. The sample carries about 270,000 distinct CDR3 sequences, roughly a third recorded once. Worth noting for this clonotype: Its antigen is as yet unknown.

This clonotype originated in a male donor with ankylosing spondylitis or in good health (not recorded which). Sequencing was performed on blood, either unsorted or a sorted T cell fraction (not recorded which). The chain joins TRBV30 to TRBJ2-3; TRBD2 is a possible D gene (6 bases). CDR3 DNA: TGTGCCTGGAGTGGTGGGGGGTCCCTGTCGACGCAGTATTTT. Protein: CAWSGGGSLSTQYF.